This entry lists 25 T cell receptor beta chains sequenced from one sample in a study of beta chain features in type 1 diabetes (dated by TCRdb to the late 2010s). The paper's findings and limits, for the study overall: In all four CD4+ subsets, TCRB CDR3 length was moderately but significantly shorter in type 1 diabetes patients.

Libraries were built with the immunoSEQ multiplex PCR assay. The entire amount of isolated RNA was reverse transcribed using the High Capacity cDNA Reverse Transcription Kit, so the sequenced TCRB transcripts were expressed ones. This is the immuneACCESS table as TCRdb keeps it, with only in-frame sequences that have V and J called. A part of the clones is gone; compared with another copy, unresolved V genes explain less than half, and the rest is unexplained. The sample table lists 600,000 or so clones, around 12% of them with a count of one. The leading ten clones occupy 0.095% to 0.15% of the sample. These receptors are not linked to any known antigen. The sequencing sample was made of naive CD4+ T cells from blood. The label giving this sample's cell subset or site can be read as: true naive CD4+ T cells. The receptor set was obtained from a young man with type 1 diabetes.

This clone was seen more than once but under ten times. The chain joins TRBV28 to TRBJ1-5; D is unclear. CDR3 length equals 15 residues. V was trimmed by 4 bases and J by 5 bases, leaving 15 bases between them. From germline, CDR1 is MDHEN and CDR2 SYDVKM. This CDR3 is CASSSRGPTDQPQHF. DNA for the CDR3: TGTGCCAGCAGTTCTCGCGGGCCTACGGATCAGCCCCAGCATTTT. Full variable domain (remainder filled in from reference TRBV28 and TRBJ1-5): DVKVTQSSRYLVKRTGEKVFLECVQDMDHENMFWYRQDPGLGLRLIYFSYDVKMKEKGDIPEGYSVSREKKERFSLILESASTNQTSMYLCASSSRGPTDQPQHFGDGTRLSIL.

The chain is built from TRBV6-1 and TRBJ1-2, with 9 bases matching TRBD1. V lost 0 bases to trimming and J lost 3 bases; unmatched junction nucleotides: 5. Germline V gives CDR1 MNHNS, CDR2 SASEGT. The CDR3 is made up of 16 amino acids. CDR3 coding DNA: TGTGCCAGCAGTGAAGCGTTGGGACAGGGTGACTATGGCTACACCTTC. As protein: CASSEALGQGDYGYTF.

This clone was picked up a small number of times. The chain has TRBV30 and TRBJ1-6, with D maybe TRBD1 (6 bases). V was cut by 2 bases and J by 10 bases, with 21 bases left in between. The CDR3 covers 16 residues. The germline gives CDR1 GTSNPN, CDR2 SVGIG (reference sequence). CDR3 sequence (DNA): TGTGCCTGGAGTTCCGCAGGGGTCCCTTCCGAGTCACCCCTCCACTTT. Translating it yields CAWSSAGVPSESPLHF.

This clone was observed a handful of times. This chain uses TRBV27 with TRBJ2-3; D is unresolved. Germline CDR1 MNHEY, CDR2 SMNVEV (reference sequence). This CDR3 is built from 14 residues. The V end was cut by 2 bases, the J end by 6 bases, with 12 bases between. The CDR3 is CASSLGRTVDTQYF. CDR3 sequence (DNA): TGTGCCAGCAGTTTAGGACGCACCGTGGATACGCAGTATTTT.

The CDR3, as DNA: TGCGCCAGCAGCTTGCTGGACAGAAGGAACACCGGGGAGCTGTTTTTT. Translated, it gives CASSLLDRRNTGELFF. The V call is TRBV5-1, the J call TRBJ2-2; the D gene is possibly TRBD1 (6 bases). V gave up 1 base and J gave up 1 base, with 11 bases separating them. Germline V gene sequence: CDR1 SGHRS, CDR2 YFSETQ. The CDR3 spans 16 residues.

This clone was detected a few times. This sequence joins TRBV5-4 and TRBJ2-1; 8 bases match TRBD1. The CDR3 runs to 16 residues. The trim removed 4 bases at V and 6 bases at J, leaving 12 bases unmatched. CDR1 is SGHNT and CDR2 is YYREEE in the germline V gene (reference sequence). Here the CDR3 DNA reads TGTGCCAGCAGCCCCCATTCGGGACAGGTCCTCAATGAGCAGTTCTTC. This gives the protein CASSPHSGQVLNEQFF. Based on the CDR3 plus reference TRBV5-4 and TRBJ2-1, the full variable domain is ETGVTQSPTHLIKTRGQQVTLRCSSQSGHNTVSWYQQALGQGPQFIFQYYREEENGRGNFPPRFSGLQFPNYSSELNVNALELDDSALYLCASSPHSGQVLNEQFFGPGTRLTVL.

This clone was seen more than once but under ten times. The CDR3: CASSLRSLTYNEQFF. The CDR3 DNA reads as TGCGCCAGCAGCTTGAGGAGCTTAACCTACAATGAGCAGTTCTTC. This chain connects TRBV5-1 to TRBJ2-1; unclear D gene. Germline loops: CDR1 SGHRS, CDR2 YFSETQ. The CDR3 extends over 15 amino acids. The germline V and J ends were trimmed by 1 base and 2 bases, with 10 bases remaining between them.

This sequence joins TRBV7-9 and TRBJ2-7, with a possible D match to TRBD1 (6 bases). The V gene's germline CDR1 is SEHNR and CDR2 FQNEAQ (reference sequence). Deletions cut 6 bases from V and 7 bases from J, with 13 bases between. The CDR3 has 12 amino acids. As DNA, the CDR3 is TGTGCCAGCAGGAGGGGGTCTGAAGAGCAGTACTTC. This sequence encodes CASRRGSEEQYF.

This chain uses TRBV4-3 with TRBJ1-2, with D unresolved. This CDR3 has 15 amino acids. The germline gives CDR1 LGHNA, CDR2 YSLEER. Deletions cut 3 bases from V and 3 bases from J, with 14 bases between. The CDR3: CASSQWGGDYYGYTF. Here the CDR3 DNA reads TGCGCCAGCAGCCAGTGGGGTGGGGATTACTATGGCTACACCTTC.

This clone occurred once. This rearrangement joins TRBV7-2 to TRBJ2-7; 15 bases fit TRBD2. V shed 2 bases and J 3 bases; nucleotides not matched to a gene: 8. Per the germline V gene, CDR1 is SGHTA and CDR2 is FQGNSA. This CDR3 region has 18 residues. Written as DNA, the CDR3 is TGTGCCAGCAGCTTATCCAGGACTAGCGGGGGGGCCGTCTACGAGCAGTACTTC. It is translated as CASSLSRTSGGAVYEQYF.

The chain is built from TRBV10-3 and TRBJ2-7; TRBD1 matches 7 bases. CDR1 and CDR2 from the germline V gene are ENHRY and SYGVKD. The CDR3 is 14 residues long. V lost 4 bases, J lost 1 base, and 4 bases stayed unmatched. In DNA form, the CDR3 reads TGTGCCATCAGTGCCGACAGGGTGTCCTACGAGCAGTACTTC. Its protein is CAISADRVSYEQYF.

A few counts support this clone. The CDR3 is CASSQFRAAGTDTQYF. Here the CDR3 DNA reads TGCGCCAGCAGCCAATTCCGGGCAGCGGGCACAGATACGCAGTATTTT. The chain carries TRBV4-3 and TRBJ2-3; tentative D call: TRBD2 (5 bases). Deletions cut 2 bases from V and 1 base from J, with 13 bases between. CDR1 and CDR2 from the germline V gene are LGHNA and YSLEER. The CDR3 contains 16 residues.

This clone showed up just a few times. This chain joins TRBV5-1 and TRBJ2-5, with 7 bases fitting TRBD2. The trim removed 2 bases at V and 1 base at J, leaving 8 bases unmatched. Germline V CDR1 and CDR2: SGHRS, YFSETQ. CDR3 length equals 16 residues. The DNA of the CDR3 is TGCGCCAGCAGCTTCGCTAGCGGAATGTTCCAAGAGACCCAGTACTTC. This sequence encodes CASSFASGMFQETQYF.

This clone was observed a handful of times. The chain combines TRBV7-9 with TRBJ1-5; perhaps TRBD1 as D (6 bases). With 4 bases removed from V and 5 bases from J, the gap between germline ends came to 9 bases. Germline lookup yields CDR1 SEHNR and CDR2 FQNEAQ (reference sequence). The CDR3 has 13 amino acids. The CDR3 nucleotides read TGTGCCAGCAGCTCCGGACAGTATCAGCCCCAGCATTTT. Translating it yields CASSSGQYQPQHF.

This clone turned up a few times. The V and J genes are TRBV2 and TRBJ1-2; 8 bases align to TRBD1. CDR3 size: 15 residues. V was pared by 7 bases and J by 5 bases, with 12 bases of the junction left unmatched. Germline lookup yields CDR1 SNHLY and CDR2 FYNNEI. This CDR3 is CASITGTGFRYGYTF. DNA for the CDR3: TGTGCCAGCATCACCGGGACAGGATTTAGGTATGGCTACACCTTC.

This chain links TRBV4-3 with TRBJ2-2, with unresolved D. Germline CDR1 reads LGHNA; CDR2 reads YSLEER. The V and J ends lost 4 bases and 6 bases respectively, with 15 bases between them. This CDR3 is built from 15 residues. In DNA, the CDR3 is TGCGCCAGCAGCCCTTTTGGTGGTGTCCCCGGGGAGCTGTTTTTT. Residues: CASSPFGGVPGELFF.

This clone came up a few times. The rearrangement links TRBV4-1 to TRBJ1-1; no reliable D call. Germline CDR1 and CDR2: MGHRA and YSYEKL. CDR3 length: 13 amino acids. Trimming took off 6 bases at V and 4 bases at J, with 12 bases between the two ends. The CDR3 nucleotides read TGCGCCAGCAGACCTCTAGCGGGCACTGAAGCTTTCTTT. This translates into CASRPLAGTEAFF.

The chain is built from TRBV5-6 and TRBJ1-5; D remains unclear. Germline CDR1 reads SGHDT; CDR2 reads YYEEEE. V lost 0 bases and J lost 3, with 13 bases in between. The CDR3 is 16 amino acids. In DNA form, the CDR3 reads TGTGCCAGCAGCTTGGCCCGGCAGGTAGACAATCAGCCCCAGCATTTT. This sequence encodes CASSLARQVDNQPQHF.

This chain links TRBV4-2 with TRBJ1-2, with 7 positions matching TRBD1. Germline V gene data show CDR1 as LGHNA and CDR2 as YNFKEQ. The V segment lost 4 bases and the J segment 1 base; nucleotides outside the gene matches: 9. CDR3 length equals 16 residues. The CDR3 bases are TGTGCCAGCAGCCGAGACAGGGAGGAGGTTAACTATGGCTACACCTTC. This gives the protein CASSRDREEVNYGYTF.

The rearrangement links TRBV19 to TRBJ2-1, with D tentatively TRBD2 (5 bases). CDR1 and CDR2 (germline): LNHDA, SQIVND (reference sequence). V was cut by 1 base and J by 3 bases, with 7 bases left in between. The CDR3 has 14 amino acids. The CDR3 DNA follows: TGTGCCAGTAGTATAGGCCGGGGCTACAATGAGCAGTTCTTC. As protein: CASSIGRGYNEQFF.

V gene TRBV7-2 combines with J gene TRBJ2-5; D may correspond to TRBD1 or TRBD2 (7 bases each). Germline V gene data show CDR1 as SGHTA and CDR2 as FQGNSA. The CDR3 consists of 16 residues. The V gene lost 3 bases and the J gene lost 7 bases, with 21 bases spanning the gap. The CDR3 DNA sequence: TGTGCCAGCAGCTTGCTGGGGGAGGGGGCCCGGGGGACCCAGTACTTC. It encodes CASSLLGEGARGTQYF.

CDR3: CASSFERADTQYF. As DNA, the CDR3 is TGCGCCAGCAGCTTTGAGCGGGCGGATACGCAGTATTTT. The chain couples TRBV5-1 to TRBJ2-3, with TRBD2 as a possible D gene (6 bases). The CDR3 runs 13 residues. Germline V gene data show CDR1 as SGHRS and CDR2 as YFSETQ. V lost 2 bases, J lost 6 bases, and 10 bases lay in between.

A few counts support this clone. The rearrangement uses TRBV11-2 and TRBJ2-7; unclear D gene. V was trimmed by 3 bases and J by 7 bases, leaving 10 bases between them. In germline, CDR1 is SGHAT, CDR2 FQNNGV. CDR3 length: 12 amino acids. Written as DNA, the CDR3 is TGTGCCAGCAGCTTGAACGAGGATGAGCAGTACTTC. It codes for CASSLNEDEQYF.

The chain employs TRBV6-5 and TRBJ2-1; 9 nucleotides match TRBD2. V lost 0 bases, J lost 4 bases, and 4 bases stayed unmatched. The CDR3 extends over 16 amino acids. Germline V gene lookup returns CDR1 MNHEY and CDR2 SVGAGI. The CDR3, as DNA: TGTGCCAGCAGTTACTCGGGGCTAGCGGGGTACAATGAGCAGTTCTTC. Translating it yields CASSYSGLAGYNEQFF.

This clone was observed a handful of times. The CDR3 DNA reads as TGCGCCAGCAGCTTGTCAGGGATTCACATTGAAAAACTGTTTTTT. Its translation is CASSLSGIHIEKLFF. The chain joins TRBV5-1 to TRBJ1-4, with D perhaps matching TRBD1 (5 bases). The CDR3 runs 15 residues. The V gene lost 1 base and the J gene lost 7 bases, with 14 bases spanning the gap. Germline V CDR1 and CDR2: SGHRS, YFSETQ.